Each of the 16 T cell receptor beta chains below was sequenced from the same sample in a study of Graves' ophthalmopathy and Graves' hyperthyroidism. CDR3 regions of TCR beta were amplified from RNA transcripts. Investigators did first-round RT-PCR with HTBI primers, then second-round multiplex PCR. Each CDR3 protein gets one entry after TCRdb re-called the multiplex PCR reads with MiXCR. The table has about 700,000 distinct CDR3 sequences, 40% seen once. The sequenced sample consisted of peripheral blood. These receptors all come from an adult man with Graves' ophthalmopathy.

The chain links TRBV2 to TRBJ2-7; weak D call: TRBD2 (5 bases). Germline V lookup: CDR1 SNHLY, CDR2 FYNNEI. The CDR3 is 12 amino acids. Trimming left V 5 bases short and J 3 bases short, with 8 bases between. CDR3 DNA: TGTGCCAGCAGTTACGAGGGCTACGAGCAGTACTTC. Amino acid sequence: CASSYEGYEQYF.

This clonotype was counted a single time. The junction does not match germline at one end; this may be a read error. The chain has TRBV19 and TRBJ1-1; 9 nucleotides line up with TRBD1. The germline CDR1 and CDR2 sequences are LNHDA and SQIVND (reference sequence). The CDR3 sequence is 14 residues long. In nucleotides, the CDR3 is TGTGCCAGTAGGGGACAGGGTGGCAACACTGGAGCTTTTTTT. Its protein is CASRGQGGNTGAFF.

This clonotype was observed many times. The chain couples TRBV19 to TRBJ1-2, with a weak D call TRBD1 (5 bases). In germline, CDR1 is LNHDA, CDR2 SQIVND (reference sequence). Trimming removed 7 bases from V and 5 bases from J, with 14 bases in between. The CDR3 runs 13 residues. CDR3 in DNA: TGTGCCAGTACCCCCAGGGATGGTTATGGCTACACCTTC. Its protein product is CASTPRDGYGYTF.

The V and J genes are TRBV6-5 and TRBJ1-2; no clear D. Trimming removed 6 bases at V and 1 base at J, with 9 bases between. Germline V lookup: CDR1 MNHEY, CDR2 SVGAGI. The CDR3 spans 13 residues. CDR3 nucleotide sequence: TGTGCCAGCAGCCTTCAAGATAACTATGGCTACACCTTC. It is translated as CASSLQDNYGYTF.

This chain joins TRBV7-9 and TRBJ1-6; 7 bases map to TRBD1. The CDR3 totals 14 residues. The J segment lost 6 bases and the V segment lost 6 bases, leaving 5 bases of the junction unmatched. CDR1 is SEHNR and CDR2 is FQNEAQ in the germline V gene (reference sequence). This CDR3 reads CASRAAGGNSPLHF. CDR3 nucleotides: TGTGCCAGCAGAGCCGCAGGGGGTAATTCACCCCTCCACTTT.

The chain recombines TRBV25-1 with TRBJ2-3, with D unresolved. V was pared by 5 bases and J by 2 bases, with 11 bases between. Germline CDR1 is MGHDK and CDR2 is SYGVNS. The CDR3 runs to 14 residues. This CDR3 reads CASSSGQYTDTQYF. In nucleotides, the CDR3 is TGTGCCAGCAGTTCCGGGCAATACACAGATACGCAGTATTTT.

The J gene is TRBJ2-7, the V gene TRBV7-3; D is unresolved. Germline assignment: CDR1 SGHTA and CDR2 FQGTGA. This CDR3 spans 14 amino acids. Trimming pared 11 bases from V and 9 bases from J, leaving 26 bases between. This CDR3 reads CAWSSLTDIRGQYF. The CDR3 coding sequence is TGTGCCTGGAGTTCGCTGACTGACATCCGCGGGCAGTACTTC.

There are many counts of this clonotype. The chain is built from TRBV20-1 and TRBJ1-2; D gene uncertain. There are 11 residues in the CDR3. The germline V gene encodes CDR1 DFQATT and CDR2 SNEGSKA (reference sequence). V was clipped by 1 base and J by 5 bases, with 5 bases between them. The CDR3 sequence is CSARGVYGYTF. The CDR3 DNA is TGCAGTGCTAGAGGGGTTTATGGCTACACCTTC.

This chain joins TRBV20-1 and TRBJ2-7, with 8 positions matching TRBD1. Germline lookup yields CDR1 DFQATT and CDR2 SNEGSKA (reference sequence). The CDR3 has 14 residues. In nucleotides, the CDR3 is TGCAGCGCCAGAGCCGGGACAGGAGCCTACGAGCAGTACTTC. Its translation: CSARAGTGAYEQYF.

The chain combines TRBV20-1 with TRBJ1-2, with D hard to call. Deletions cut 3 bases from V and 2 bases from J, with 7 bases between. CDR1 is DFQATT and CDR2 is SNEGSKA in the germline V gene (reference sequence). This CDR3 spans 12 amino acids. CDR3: CSASYANYGYTF. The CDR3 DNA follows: TGCAGTGCTAGTTACGCCAACTATGGCTACACCTTC.

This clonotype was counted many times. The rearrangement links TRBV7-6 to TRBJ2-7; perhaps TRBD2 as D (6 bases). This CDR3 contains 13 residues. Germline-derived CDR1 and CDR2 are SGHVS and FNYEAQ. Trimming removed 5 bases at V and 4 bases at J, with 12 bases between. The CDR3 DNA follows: TGTGCCAGCAGCCCCTCGGGACTTTACGAGCAGTACTTC. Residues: CASSPSGLYEQYF.

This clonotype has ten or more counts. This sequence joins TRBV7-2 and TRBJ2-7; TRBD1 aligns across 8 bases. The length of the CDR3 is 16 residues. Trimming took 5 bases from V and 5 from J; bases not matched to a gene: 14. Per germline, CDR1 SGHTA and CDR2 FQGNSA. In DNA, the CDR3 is TGTGCCAGCAGCCGTAGTTGGACAGGGCTTTCCCACGAGCAGTACTTC. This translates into CASSRSWTGLSHEQYF.

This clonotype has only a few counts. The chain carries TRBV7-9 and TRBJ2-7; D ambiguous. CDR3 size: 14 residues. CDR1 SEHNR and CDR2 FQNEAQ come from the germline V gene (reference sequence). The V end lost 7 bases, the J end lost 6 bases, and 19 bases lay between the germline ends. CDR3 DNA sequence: TGTGCCAGCACCACCCGTGGGCCCGGTAGCGAGCAGTACTTC. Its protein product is CASTTRGPGSEQYF.

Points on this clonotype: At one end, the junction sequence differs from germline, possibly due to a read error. CDR3 nucleotides: TGTGCCAGCAGCCCAGGGGCAGACTACGAGCAGTACTTC. It encodes CASSPGADYEQYF. The chain carries TRBV10-2 and TRBJ2-7; D might be TRBD1 (6 bases). The CDR3 consists of 13 residues. Germline values: CDR1 WSHSY, CDR2 SAAADI.

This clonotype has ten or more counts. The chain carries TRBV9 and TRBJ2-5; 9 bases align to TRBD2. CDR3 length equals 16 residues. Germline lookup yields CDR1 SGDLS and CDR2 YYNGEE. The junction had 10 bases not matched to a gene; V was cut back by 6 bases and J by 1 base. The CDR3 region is CASTRDGGGGQETQYF. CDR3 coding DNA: TGTGCCAGCACCCGCGATGGCGGGGGGGGCCAAGAGACCCAGTACTTC.

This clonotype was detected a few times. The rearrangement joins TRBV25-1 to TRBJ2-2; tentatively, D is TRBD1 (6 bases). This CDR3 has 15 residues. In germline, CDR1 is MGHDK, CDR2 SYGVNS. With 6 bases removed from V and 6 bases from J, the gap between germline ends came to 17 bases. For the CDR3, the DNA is TGTGCCAGCAGCTTCGGGCAGGGGATATCCGGGGAGCTGTTTTTT. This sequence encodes CASSFGQGISGELFF.